These 27 T cell receptor beta chains came from one sample sequenced in a study of cytomegalovirus exposure and HLA in healthy donors. It was with 60 Vbeta and 13 Jbeta primers that the PCR ran. Using immunoSEQ multiplex PCR, the repertoire was profiled, and TCRdb retains in-frame clones only, with some absent. The table for this sample gives approximately 120,000 clones. The sequenced sample consisted of PBMCs. These receptors all come from a young man in good health and CMV-seronegative.

The V call is TRBV15, the J call TRBJ1-1; D is uncertain. With 0 bases removed from V and 4 bases from J, the gap between germline ends came to 9 bases. Germline CDR1 LNHNV, CDR2 YYDKDF (reference sequence). The CDR3 spans 14 residues. The DNA for the CDR3 is TGTGCCACCAGCAGAGATCCGTCCCGCACTGAAGCTTTCTTT. Protein product: CATSRDPSRTEAFF.

CDR3 DNA: TGTGCCAGCAGTGAAAGTAGCGGGGGGGCGGAGACCCAGTACTTC. This codes for CASSESSGGAETQYF. This chain joins TRBV6-1 and TRBJ2-5, with 11 positions matching TRBD2. Germline values: CDR1 MNHNS, CDR2 SASEGT. J lost 5 bases, V lost 2 bases, and 4 bases had no gene match. The CDR3 loop spans 15 amino acids.

The gene calls are TRBV25-1 and TRBJ2-1; 10 bases match TRBD2. Losses at the gene ends were 6 bases for V and 8 bases for J; bases not matched to a gene: 10. Germline V gene sequence: CDR1 MGHDK, CDR2 SYGVNS. The CDR3 runs to 15 residues. The CDR3, as DNA: TGTGCCAGCAGAGTAGCGGGGGGCTTCGGGGATGAGCAGTTCTTC. Its protein product is CASRVAGGFGDEQFF.

This chain connects TRBV19 to TRBJ2-7, with TRBD1 matching 8 bases. This CDR3 has 15 amino acids. Per the germline V gene, CDR1 is LNHDA and CDR2 is SQIVND (reference sequence). J was trimmed by 3 bases and V by 5 bases; bases with no gene match: 9. The CDR3 protein is CASSPRQGLGYEQYF. The CDR3 DNA sequence: TGTGCCAGTAGTCCCCGACAGGGGCTGGGCTACGAGCAGTACTTC.

J is TRBJ1-1 and V is TRBV5-6, with D tentatively TRBD1 (6 bases). The CDR3 runs 12 residues. Germline V CDR1 and CDR2: SGHDT, YYEEEE. Trimming shortened V by 4 bases and J by 6 bases, and 10 bases separated the two germline ends. CDR3 sequence reads: CASSLRTAEAFF. CDR3 DNA sequence: TGTGCCAGCAGCCTCCGGACAGCTGAAGCTTTCTTT.

The V gene is TRBV19, the J gene TRBJ2-1; maybe TRBD1 (6 bases). The CDR3 runs 14 residues. Trimming cost V 3 bases and J 4 bases, with 10 bases left between them. Germline V lookup: CDR1 LNHDA, CDR2 SQIVND (reference sequence). In DNA form, the CDR3 reads TGTGCCAGTAGTATCCAGGGACAATACAATGAGCAGTTCTTC. Its protein is CASSIQGQYNEQFF.

The J gene is TRBJ2-7, the V gene TRBV28, with 7 bases fitting TRBD2. The germline CDR1 and CDR2 sequences are MDHEN and SYDVKM. CDR3 length: 12 residues. With 11 bases clipped from V and 3 bases from J, the junction kept 7 bases outside the gene matches. CDR3 coding DNA: TGTGCCTCCGCGGCTAGCGGCTACGAGCAGTACTTC. It encodes CASAASGYEQYF. Filled out from reference TRBV28 and TRBJ2-7, the complete variable domain reads DVKVTQSSRYLVKRTGEKVFLECVQDMDHENMFWYRQDPGLGLRLIYFSYDVKMKEKGDIPEGYSVSREKKERFSLILESASTNQTSMYLCASAASGYEQYFGPGTRLTVT.

The chain couples TRBV5-1 to TRBJ2-3, with D unclear. The CDR3 has 13 residues. Germline-derived CDR1 and CDR2 are SGHRS and YFSETQ. V lost 4 bases, J lost 5 bases, and 11 bases lay in between. The CDR3 region has the DNA TGCGCCAGCAGCCACGCTAGTGGAGATACGCAGTATTTT. Translation gives CASSHASGDTQYF.

This chain links TRBV30 with TRBJ2-3; 12 nucleotides align to TRBD2. Germline CDR1 reads GTSNPN; CDR2 reads SVGIG (reference sequence). The V gene end was trimmed by 3 bases and the J gene end by 0 bases; junction bases not matched to a gene: 4. The CDR3 contains 16 residues. CDR3 loop: CAWSGLAGSSTDTQYF. The CDR3 coding sequence is TGTGCCTGGAGCGGACTAGCGGGGTCTAGCACAGATACGCAGTATTTT.

A remark on this clone: A read error may account for a junction end that differs from germline. This chain connects TRBV29-1 to TRBJ2-7; 9 bases fit TRBD1. The CDR3 extends over 13 amino acids. Germline CDR1 reads SQVTM; CDR2 reads ANQGSEA. DNA for the CDR3: TGCAGCGTTGAGCCGGGACAGGGTTACGAGCAGCACTTC. Translated: CSVEPGQGYEQHF.

The chain recombines TRBV19 with TRBJ1-5; 7 bases are shared with TRBD1. The CDR3 length is 15 residues. V lost 4 bases and J lost 5; bases outside the gene matches: 8. Germline V lookup: CDR1 LNHDA, CDR2 SQIVND (reference sequence). The CDR3 DNA is TGTGCCAGTAGTAGGGTCCCAACAGGGGATCAGCCCCAGCATTTT. It codes for CASSRVPTGDQPQHF.

The CDR3 sequence is CASSYGRGRHGNYGYTF. Written as DNA, the CDR3 is TGTGCCAGCAGCTACGGTAGGGGGCGTCATGGGAACTATGGCTACACCTTC. The chain employs TRBV19 and TRBJ1-2, with 7 positions matching TRBD1. Germline trimming cut 9 bases from V and 2 bases from J; bases unmatched to any gene: 18. The CDR3 runs 17 residues. Germline values: CDR1 LNHDA, CDR2 SQIVND (reference sequence). Full variable domain (rest looked up from reference TRBV19 and TRBJ1-2): DGGITQSPKYLFRKEGQNVTLSCEQNLNHDAMYWYRQDPGQGLRLIYYSQIVNDFQKGDIAEGYSVSREKKESFPLTVTSAQKNPTAFYLCASSYGRGRHGNYGYTFGSGTRLTVV.

The chain links TRBV29-1 to TRBJ2-3, with D perhaps TRBD2 (6 bases). V lost 1 base and J 0 bases, leaving 17 bases between the germline ends. The CDR3 covers 17 residues. Germline loops: CDR1 SQVTM, CDR2 ANQGSEA. CDR3 in DNA: TGCAGCGTTGAAGGGGCCTCGGGGGTAGGCAGCACAGATACGCAGTATTTT. This codes for CSVEGASGVGSTDTQYF.

The rearrangement uses TRBV5-1 and TRBJ2-7, with 14 bases aligning to TRBD2. The CDR3 is made up of 19 amino acids. V gave up 0 bases and J gave up 2 bases; unmatched junction bases: 10. Germline lookup yields CDR1 SGHRS and CDR2 YFSETQ. The CDR3 spells CASSLDGTSGGIIPYEQYF. In DNA, the CDR3 is TGCGCCAGCAGCTTGGACGGGACTAGCGGGGGAATCATTCCCTACGAGCAGTACTTC.

The rearrangement joins TRBV7-9 to TRBJ1-4, with 10 positions matching TRBD1. The CDR3 runs 15 residues. The V gene's germline CDR1 is SEHNR and CDR2 FQNEAQ (reference sequence). V lost 3 bases, J lost 12 bases, and 10 bases stayed unmatched. The chain's CDR3 is CASSFVGTGEMELFF. Written as DNA, the CDR3 is TGTGCCAGCAGCTTTGTCGGGACAGGGGAAATGGAACTGTTTTTT. The variable domain in full, with the rest retrieved from reference TRBV7-9 and TRBJ1-4, is DTGVSQNPRHKITKRGQNVTFRCDPISEHNRLYWYRQTLGQGPEFLTYFQNEAQLEKSRLLSDRFSAERPKGSFSTLEIQRTEQGDSAMYLCASSFVGTGEMELFFGSGTQLSVL.

CDR3 DNA sequence: TGTGCCAGCAGGATGGGACAGGCGGTTGGGGCCGGGGAGCTGTTTTTT. Residues: CASRMGQAVGAGELFF. The rearrangement uses TRBV2 and TRBJ2-2; the match to TRBD1 covers 8 bases. The CDR3 runs to 16 residues. Looked up from germline, CDR1 is SNHLY and CDR2 is FYNNEI. The junction had 12 bases not matched to a gene; V was cut back by 6 bases and J by 6 bases.

The V gene is TRBV14, the J gene TRBJ2-7; perhaps TRBD2 as D (7 bases). Trimming left V 2 bases short and J 6 bases short, with 20 bases between. The CDR3 loop spans 16 amino acids. The germline CDR1 and CDR2 sequences are SGHDN and FVKESK. DNA of the CDR3: TGTGCCAGCAGCCAACTAGGGGGGGGCCCCGGCTTCGAGCAGTACTTC. Protein product: CASSQLGGGPGFEQYF.

The gene calls are TRBV11-1 and TRBJ1-5, with a weak D call TRBD1 (5 bases). The CDR3 is made up of 13 amino acids. Trimming took 5 bases from V and 9 from J, leaving 14 bases between them. CDR1 is SGHAT, CDR2 FQDESV, per germline (reference sequence). This CDR3 is CASSPGVGGPQHF. Written as DNA, the CDR3 is TGTGCCAGCAGCCCGGGGGTCGGTGGGCCCCAGCATTTT.

This sequence joins TRBV19 and TRBJ1-5; a weak D match, TRBD1 (6 bases). V was trimmed by 5 bases and J by 4 bases, leaving 12 bases between them. Germline V lookup: CDR1 LNHDA, CDR2 SQIVND (reference sequence). The CDR3 spans 14 residues. The CDR3 nucleotides read TGTGCCAGTAGTTCTCGGACAGATAATCAGCCCCAGCATTTT. Residues: CASSSRTDNQPQHF.

This chain connects TRBV5-1 to TRBJ2-1; 7 nucleotides line up with TRBD2. J gave up 6 bases and V 2 bases, and 8 bases lay outside the gene matches. Germline assignment: CDR1 SGHRS and CDR2 YFSETQ. The CDR3 has 15 residues. The CDR3 DNA follows: TGCGCCAGCAGCTTAGGCGGGAGCCCGGCCAATGAGCAGTTCTTC. It yields the protein CASSLGGSPANEQFF.

The rearrangement uses TRBV19 and TRBJ2-1; D gene unclear. This CDR3 region has 15 residues. The ends were cut back, 7 bases at V and 2 bases at J, with 15 bases in the middle. The germline V gene encodes CDR1 LNHDA and CDR2 SQIVND (reference sequence). The DNA of the CDR3 is TGTGCCAGTAATGGCGACAACATCCCCTACAATGAGCAGTTCTTC. Protein sequence: CASNGDNIPYNEQFF.

The genes are TRBV7-3 and TRBJ2-1; TRBD2 aligns across 11 bases. The ends lost 5 bases at V and 4 bases at J; junction bases unmatched: 13. Germline-derived CDR1 and CDR2 are SGHTA and FQGTGA. The CDR3 loop spans 18 amino acids. CDR3 in DNA: TGTGCCAGCAGCCTCTGGCCCCGAACTAGCGGGGGTTACAATGAGCAGTTCTTC. Encoded protein: CASSLWPRTSGGYNEQFF.

This rearrangement joins TRBV5-5 to TRBJ2-7, with a weak D call TRBD1 (5 bases). The V and J ends lost 5 bases and 3 bases respectively, with 18 bases between them. CDR1 is SGHKS, CDR2 YYEKEE, per germline (reference sequence). This CDR3 comprises 15 residues. In DNA, the CDR3 is TGTGCCAGCAGAGATCGAGTAGGGGCCTACTACGAGCAGTACTTC. Translated, it gives CASRDRVGAYYEQYF.

The gene calls are TRBV13 and TRBJ2-7; possibly TRBD2 for D (6 bases). Per germline, CDR1 PRHDT and CDR2 FYEKMQ (reference sequence). Trimming took 5 bases from V and 5 from J, leaving 28 bases between them. This CDR3 is built from 18 residues. The chain's CDR3 is CASSHVRGAGLGRNEQYF. CDR3 coding DNA: TGTGCCAGCAGCCACGTGCGGGGCGCAGGATTGGGGCGAAACGAGCAGTACTTC.

The chain employs TRBV30 and TRBJ1-4; weak D call: TRBD1 (5 bases). The V gene's germline CDR1 is GTSNPN and CDR2 SVGIG (reference sequence). The CDR3 spans 13 residues. V was clipped by 5 bases and J by 8 bases, with 15 bases between them. This CDR3 is CAWGASGREKLFF. CDR3 nucleotide sequence: TGTGCCTGGGGAGCGTCAGGGAGGGAAAAACTGTTTTTT.

The chain combines TRBV4-1 with TRBJ2-5; tentative D call: TRBD2 (6 bases). Trimming cost V 3 bases and J 7 bases, with 12 bases left between them. Germline V lookup: CDR1 MGHRA, CDR2 YSYEKL. The CDR3 loop spans 13 amino acids. The CDR3 DNA is TGCGCCAGCAGCCATCTGGGAGGCTTGACCCAGTACTTC. It translates to CASSHLGGLTQYF.

The chain joins TRBV2 to TRBJ1-1; 8 positions agree with TRBD1. Germline CDR1 SNHLY, CDR2 FYNNEI. The J segment lost 0 bases and the V segment lost 6 bases, leaving 6 bases of the junction unmatched. The CDR3 totals 15 residues. CDR3 protein: CASRPADRVNTEAFF. CDR3 in DNA: TGTGCCAGCAGACCGGCGGACAGGGTGAACACTGAAGCTTTCTTT.